This T cell receptor beta chain appears in the sequencing data of a study of esophageal squamous cell carcinoma under preoperative chemotherapy. Study overall: Both tumor-infiltrating lymphocytes and peripheral blood T cells were profiled.

Specified time point: before preoperative PTX-NDP chemotherapy. This clonotype is categorized as medium-sized. TCRdb passed the PCR reads through MiXCR, listing each CDR3 protein once. The sample holds around 14,000 distinct CDR3 sequences, 60% seen once. This sample was taken from a patient given preoperative chemotherapy. This receptor was taken from a human donor with esophageal squamous cell carcinoma. The donor label of this sample is uncertain.

In DNA, the CDR3 is TGTGCCAGCAGGGACCGCATAGCAGGGGCCAACGTCCTGACTTTC. Its translation: CASRDRIAGANVLTF. The J gene is TRBJ2-6, the V gene TRBV27; D is unresolved. This CDR3 comprises 15 residues. Between the trimmed V and J ends, which lost 6 bases and 4 bases, there was a span of 13 bases. From germline, CDR1 is MNHEY and CDR2 SMNVEV (reference sequence).